The T cell receptor (beta chain) under discussion was sequenced for a study of graft-versus-host responses after intestinal transplantation. Only in-frame clones appear in the TCRdb table, and some are missing; sequencing was by immunoSEQ multiplex PCR. The table records approximately 97,000 clones, 91% of them present only once. With regard to this clone: Its antigen is unidentified.

Sequencing was performed on unstimulated CD4+ T cells sorted from spleen or lymph node cells, taken before transplant. This TCR came from a human donor who was the organ donor for an intestinal transplant.

CDR3 region: CASSLGGGLSYEQYF. CDR3 sequence (DNA): TGCGCCAGCAGCTTGGGCGGGGGCCTTTCCTACGAGCAGTACTTC. V and J are TRBV5-1 and TRBJ2-5; D perhaps matches TRBD2 (7 bases). The end of the DNA fits TRBJ2-7 better, so the J call may be wrong. Per the germline V gene, CDR1 is SGHRS and CDR2 is YFSETQ. The CDR3 has 15 residues.